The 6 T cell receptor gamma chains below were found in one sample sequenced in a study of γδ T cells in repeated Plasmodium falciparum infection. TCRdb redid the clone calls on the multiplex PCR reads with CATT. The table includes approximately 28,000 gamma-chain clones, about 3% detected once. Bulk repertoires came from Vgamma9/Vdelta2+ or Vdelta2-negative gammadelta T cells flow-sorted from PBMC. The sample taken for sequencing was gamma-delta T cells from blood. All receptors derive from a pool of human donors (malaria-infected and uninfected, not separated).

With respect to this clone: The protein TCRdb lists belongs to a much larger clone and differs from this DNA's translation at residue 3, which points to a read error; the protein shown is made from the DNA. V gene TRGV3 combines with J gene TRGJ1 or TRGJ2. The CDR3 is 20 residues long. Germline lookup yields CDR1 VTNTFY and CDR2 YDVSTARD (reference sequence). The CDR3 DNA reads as TGTGCCCCCTGGGACAGGACAATTGGGAGGTGCACCCATTATGACTATAAGAAACTCTTT. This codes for CAPWDRTIGRCTHYDYKKLF.

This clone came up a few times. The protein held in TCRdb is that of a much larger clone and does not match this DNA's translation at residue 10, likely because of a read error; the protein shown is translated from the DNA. CDR3 in amino acids: CATWGPVYYEKLF. CDR3 bases: TGTGCCACCTGGGGCCCTGTATATTATGAGAAACTCTTT. The chain carries TRGV8 and TRGJ1 or TRGJ2. Germline-derived CDR1 and CDR2 are VENAVY and YDSYNSRV. The CDR3 runs to 13 residues.

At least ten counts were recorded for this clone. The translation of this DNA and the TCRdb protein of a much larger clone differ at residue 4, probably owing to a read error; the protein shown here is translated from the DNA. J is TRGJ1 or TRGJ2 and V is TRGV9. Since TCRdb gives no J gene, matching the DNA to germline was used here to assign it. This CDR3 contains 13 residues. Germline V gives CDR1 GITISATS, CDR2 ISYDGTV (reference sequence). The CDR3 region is CALRETTYYKKLF. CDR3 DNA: TGTGCCTTGCGGGAGACAACTTATTATAAGAAACTCTTT.

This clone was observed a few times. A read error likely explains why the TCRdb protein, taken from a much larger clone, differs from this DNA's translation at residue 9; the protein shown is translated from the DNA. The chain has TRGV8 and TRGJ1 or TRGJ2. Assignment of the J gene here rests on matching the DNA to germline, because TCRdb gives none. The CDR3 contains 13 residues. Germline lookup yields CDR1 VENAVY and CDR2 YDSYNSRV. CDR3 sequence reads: CATWDFSYHKKLF. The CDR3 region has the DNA TGTGCCACCTGGGATTTCTCTTATCATAAGAAACTCTTT.

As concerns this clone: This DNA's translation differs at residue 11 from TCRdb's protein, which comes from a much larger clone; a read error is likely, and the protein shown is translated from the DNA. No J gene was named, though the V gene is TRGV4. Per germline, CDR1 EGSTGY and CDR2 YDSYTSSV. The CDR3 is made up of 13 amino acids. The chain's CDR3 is CATWDGELYKRLF. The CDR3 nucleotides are TGTGCCACCTGGGATGGGGAACTTTATAAGAGACTCTTT.

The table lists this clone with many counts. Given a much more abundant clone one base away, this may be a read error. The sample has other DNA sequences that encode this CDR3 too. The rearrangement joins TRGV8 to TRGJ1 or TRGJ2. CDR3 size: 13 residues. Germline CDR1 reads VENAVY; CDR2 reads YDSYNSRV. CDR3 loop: CATWEKNYYKKLF. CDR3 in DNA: TGTGCCACCTGGGAAAAGAATTATTATAAGAAGCTCTTT.